The subject of this entry is one T cell receptor (beta chain). It has no known antigen specificity. The sample holds no much larger clone one base away, and base qualities are not on file. CDR1 and CDR2 (SGHTA, FQGNSA) derive from the germline V gene. Trimming removed 1 base from V and 8 bases from J, leaving 18 bases between the germline ends. The CDR3 sequence holds 16 residues, the cysteine and phenylalanine included. Of all the DNA, just the CDR3 is kept, 48 bases in frame from base 1. These data are taken from a study of T cell clonotyping in hematopoietic cell transplantation (dated by TCRdb to about 2021). A note on the overall study: Recipient samples taken before transplant were collected after cytoreduction. The study collected 130 to 150 blood samples from some 33 consecutive transplant recipients and their related donors. Patients were recruited between September 2015 and 2017 and followed until September 2020 or death. The research as a whole found: Only a small fraction of recipient repertoires overlapped donor repertoires, with over 95% appearing de novo at the given depth. After transplant, TCR diversity in recipients dropped, and pathologically expanded clonotypes climbed progressively between day 30 and day 180. The sample size was limited, and because cells were not sorted, the contributions of CD4 and CD8 repertoires could not be separated. Donor and pretransplant recipient Inverse Simpson Index values predicted broader posttransplant TCR repertoire diversity.

The immunoSEQ assay, a bias-controlled multiplex PCR using V- and J-specific primers, was used to amplify TCR beta CDR3 regions from genomic DNA. A second PCR step added a proprietary barcode and Illumina adapter sequences to the CDR3 amplicons. CDR3 libraries were sequenced on an Illumina MiSeq instrument. In the paper's pipeline: immunoSEQ Analyzer 3.0 was used for export and quality control, with R Bioconductor and Immunarch used for downstream analyses. Only productive rearrangements in the normalized downsampled data set were used to calculate repertoire metrics. In the normalized cohort, a clonotype counted as pathologically expanded if the clonotype was larger than 5 templates. The Inverse Simpson Index was used to measure repertoire diversity. The non-normalized data set was used for CMV-specificity analyses so that all clonotypes could be captured. TCRdb's version of the immuneACCESS table is confined to in-frame rearrangements and falls short of the full clone set. An unresolved V gene accounts for under half of the shortfall where checked; the remainder is of unknown origin. For V, J and clone size, that table is used; D and trimming come from the DNA. Within this sample are some 50,000 clones, with around 84% of them counted one time only. Of the sample, approximately 5.3% falls within the top ten clones.

The intended sense of this specimen's time point label: recipient sample about 28 days before transplant, after cytoreduction. Blood from recipients was drawn about 28 days before transplant and again at days 30, 100 and 180 after transplant. Nuclei Lysis Solution was used to extract genomic DNA from fresh or cryopreserved unfractionated peripheral blood mononuclear cells. This sample comprised peripheral blood mononuclear cells, obtained before stem cell transplant. The receptor was derived from a man aged 60-69 years with myelodysplastic syndrome. Some clones in this sample may be carry-over from other donors' samples. The V and J genes are TRBV7-2 and TRBJ2-1, with the D gene uncertain. The DNA is TGTGCCAGCAGCTTAGTTCTACCGGCCCGACAATATGAGCAGTTCTTC. It codes for CASSLVLPARQYEQFF.